What follows are 25 T cell receptor beta chains derived from one specimen sequenced in a study of beta chain features in type 1 diabetes. Expressed TCRB transcripts were sequenced because the entire RNA isolate underwent reverse transcription. Measured with immunoSEQ multiplex PCR; TCRdb has only the in-frame clones, and not every one. Altogether 400,000 to 450,000 clones are present, over 11% being singletons, with the ten largest covering 0.03% to 0.04%. Sequenced input: naive CD4+ T cells from blood. Receptors originate from a man aged 25 to 40 in good health.

There are a few counts of this clone. This sequence joins TRBV30 and TRBJ1-1; no firm D call. Trimming pared 1 base from V and 2 bases from J, leaving 8 bases between. Per germline, CDR1 GTSNPN and CDR2 SVGIG (reference sequence). This CDR3 has 13 residues. CDR3 DNA: TGTGCCTGGAGTGCAATGGGAAACACTGAAGCTTTCTTT. It specifies CAWSAMGNTEAFF. Drawing the rest from reference TRBV30 and TRBJ1-1, the complete variable domain is SQTIHQWPATLVQPVGSPLSLECTVEGTSNPNLYWYRQAAGRGLQLLFYSVGIGQISSEVPQNLSASRPQDRQFILSSKKLLLSDSGFYLCAWSAMGNTEAFFGQGTRLTVV.

This clone was seen more than once but under ten times. The chain is built from TRBV5-4 and TRBJ2-2; the match to TRBD1 covers 9 bases. This CDR3 is built from 15 residues. Germline values: CDR1 SGHNT, CDR2 YYREEE (reference sequence). The ends lost 4 bases at V and 7 bases at J; junction bases unmatched: 8. DNA for the CDR3: TGTGCCAGCAGCCGACCTGGACAGGGGAGCGGGGAGCTGTTTTTT. It specifies CASSRPGQGSGELFF.

This clone was seen a handful of times. The gene calls are TRBV5-1 and TRBJ1-1; 7 bases are shared with TRBD1. This CDR3 is built from 14 residues. V was clipped by 2 bases and J by 6 bases; unmatched bases: 7. The germline V gene encodes CDR1 SGHRS and CDR2 YFSETQ. The CDR3 reads CASSFDRAEAEAFF. Written as DNA, the CDR3 is TGCGCCAGCAGCTTTGACAGGGCCGAGGCTGAAGCTTTCTTT.

The chain combines TRBV4-1 with TRBJ1-2; TRBD1 matches at 8 bases. Trimming cost V 2 bases and J 2 bases; bases outside gene matches: 4. The CDR3 is 15 amino acids. The germline V gene encodes CDR1 MGHRA and CDR2 YSYEKL. CDR3 sequence (DNA): TGCGCCAGCAGCCAACCGGGACAGGTGAACTATGGCTACACCTTC. Its translation is CASSQPGQVNYGYTF.

V and J are TRBV9 and TRBJ2-1; tentatively, D is TRBD2 (5 bases). This CDR3 is 15 amino acids long. The V end was cut by 3 bases, the J end by 0 bases, with 10 bases between. Per the germline V gene, CDR1 is SGDLS and CDR2 is YYNGEE. The CDR3 is CASSATISSYNEQFF. CDR3 nucleotide sequence: TGTGCCAGCAGCGCGACTATAAGCTCCTACAATGAGCAGTTCTTC.

The rearrangement links TRBV5-6 to TRBJ2-5; a possible D gene is TRBD1 (6 bases). The CDR3 spans 12 residues. With 4 bases removed from V and 3 bases from J, the gap between germline ends came to 7 bases. Germline V gene data show CDR1 as SGHDT and CDR2 as YYEEEE. This CDR3 reads CASSDRKETQYF. In DNA form, the CDR3 reads TGTGCCAGCAGCGACAGGAAAGAGACCCAGTACTTC. Variable domain in full (rest from reference TRBV5-6 and TRBJ2-5): DAGVTQSPTHLIKTRGQQVTLRCSPKSGHDTVSWYQQALGQGPQFIFQYYEEEERQRGNFPDRFSGHQFPNYSSELNVNALLLGDSALYLCASSDRKETQYFGPGTRLLVL.

CDR3 coding DNA: TGTGCCAGCAGCGTAGACCCCCCAGCGGGGGGTCTCAATGAGCAGTTCTTC. Its translation is CASSVDPPAGGLNEQFF. The chain carries TRBV9 and TRBJ2-1; 9 nucleotides agree with TRBD2. The CDR3 runs 17 residues. Germline CDR1 is SGDLS and CDR2 is YYNGEE. The J segment lost 6 bases and the V segment lost 0 bases, leaving 10 bases of the junction unmatched. Filled out from reference TRBV9 and TRBJ2-1, the complete variable domain reads DSGVTQTPKHLITATGQRVTLRCSPRSGDLSVYWYQQSLDQGLQFLIQYYNGEERAKGNILERFSAQQFPDLHSELNLSSLELGDSALYFCASSVDPPAGGLNEQFFGPGTRLTVL.

The chain links TRBV4-2 to TRBJ2-1; 9 bases match TRBD2. The V gene's germline CDR1 is LGHNA and CDR2 YNFKEQ. This CDR3 is 15 amino acids long. V lost 4 bases, J lost 1 base, and 2 bases stayed unmatched. The CDR3 here is CASSPGLASYNEQFF. Written as DNA, the CDR3 is TGTGCCAGCAGCCCCGGACTAGCGTCCTACAATGAGCAGTTCTTC.

At least ten counts were recorded for this clone. The chain couples TRBV30 to TRBJ1-1; D remains ambiguous. CDR3 size: 12 residues. CDR1 is GTSNPN, CDR2 SVGIG, per germline (reference sequence). Trimming took 0 bases from V and 6 from J, leaving 8 bases between them. Written as DNA, the CDR3 is TGTGCCTGGAGTGTTCTGTTGGCTGAAGCTTTCTTT. It translates to CAWSVLLAEAFF. The full variable domain, rest sourced from reference TRBV30 and TRBJ1-1, is SQTIHQWPATLVQPVGSPLSLECTVEGTSNPNLYWYRQAAGRGLQLLFYSVGIGQISSEVPQNLSASRPQDRQFILSSKKLLLSDSGFYLCAWSVLLAEAFFGQGTRLTVV.

The chain has TRBV7-2 and TRBJ1-2; no firm D call. V lost 1 base and J lost 8, with 5 bases in between. The germline V gene encodes CDR1 SGHTA and CDR2 FQGNSA. The CDR3 is made up of 11 amino acids. In DNA, the CDR3 is TGTGCCAGCAGCTTAGAATCGGGCTACACCTTC. It is translated as CASSLESGYTF.

This clone has only a few counts. With a much larger clone just one base away, this may be a read error. This rearrangement joins TRBV11-2 to TRBJ2-2; D call uncertain. Germline values: CDR1 SGHAT, CDR2 FQNNGV. The V end lost 1 base, the J end lost 6 bases, and 0 bases lay between the germline ends. The CDR3 has 11 amino acids. DNA for the CDR3: TGTGCCAGCAGCTTAGCCGGGGAGCTGTTTTTT. This translates into CASSLAGELFF. Full variable domain (outside the CDR3, taken from reference TRBV11-2 and TRBJ2-2): EAGVAQSPRYKIIEKRQSVAFWCNPISGHATLYWYQQILGQGPKLLIQFQNNGVVDDSQLPKDRFSAERLKGVDSTLKIQPAKLEDSAVYLCASSLAGELFFGEGSRLTVL.

The rearrangement joins TRBV5-1 to TRBJ2-7; TRBD2 matches 8 bases. Germline CDR1 reads SGHRS; CDR2 reads YFSETQ. V gave up 1 base and J gave up 2 bases; unmatched junction bases: 5. This CDR3 spans 15 amino acids. CDR3 in amino acids: CASSLRLAGPYEQYV. The CDR3, as DNA: TGCGCCAGCAGCTTGCGGCTAGCGGGTCCCTACGAGCAGTACGTC.

In the case of this clone: The same CDR3 is also encoded by other DNA sequences in this sample. This CDR3 is CASSHQETQYF. The CDR3 DNA reads as TGTGCCAGCAGCCATCAAGAGACCCAGTACTTC. The chain joins TRBV5-4 to TRBJ2-5; the D is unclear. The CDR3 has 11 residues. Trimming took off 4 bases at V and 2 bases at J, with 3 bases between the two ends. CDR1 and CDR2 (germline): SGHNT, YYREEE (reference sequence).

This clone was counted between two and nine times. The rearrangement uses TRBV19 and TRBJ2-2; 8 nucleotides match TRBD1. Germline loops: CDR1 LNHDA, CDR2 SQIVND (reference sequence). V trimming: 5 bases; J trimming: 3 bases; junction bases outside the gene matches: 2. The CDR3 runs to 14 residues. The CDR3 reads CASSRRGHTGELFF. For the CDR3, the DNA is TGTGCCAGTAGTCGCAGGGGGCACACCGGGGAGCTGTTTTTT.

This clone was counted between two and nine times. Relative to the germline gene, one junction end is altered; a read error may explain this. The rearrangement links TRBV7-7 to TRBJ2-3; perhaps TRBD1 as D (6 bases). Germline V lookup: CDR1 SSHAT, CDR2 FNYEAQ (reference sequence). This CDR3 has 15 amino acids. The CDR3 coding sequence is TGTGCTAGCAGCCCGCCAGGGGATCGTACAGATACGCAGTATTTT. Encoded protein: CASSPPGDRTDTQYF.

The J gene is TRBJ2-3, the V gene TRBV6-1; D uncertain. The germline gives CDR1 MNHNS, CDR2 SASEGT. The CDR3 sequence is 13 residues long. The ends were cut back, 7 bases at V and 8 bases at J, with 16 bases in the middle. CDR3 bases: TGTGCCAGCACCCGGCCCAGCATGGGTACGCAGTATTTT. Protein product: CASTRPSMGTQYF.

The V gene is TRBV6-1, the J gene TRBJ1-2, with 7 bases fitting TRBD1. Germline values: CDR1 MNHNS, CDR2 SASEGT. This CDR3 has 12 amino acids. The junction had 11 bases not matched to a gene; V was cut back by 6 bases and J by 13 bases. CDR3 sequence reads: CASRDRVTNVTF. CDR3 nucleotide sequence: TGTGCCAGCAGAGACAGGGTGACCAACGTCACCTTC.

This clone was detected only a few times. The chain recombines TRBV12-5 with TRBJ1-1; D gene uncertain. The germline V and J ends were trimmed by 1 base and 2 bases, with 5 bases remaining between them. This CDR3 has 13 amino acids. Germline V gene data show CDR1 as LGHNT and CDR2 as FRNRAP. CDR3 sequence reads: CASGLAGNTEAFF. The CDR3 DNA reads TGTGCTAGTGGTTTGGCGGGTAACACTGAAGCTTTCTTT.

A few counts support this clone. The rearrangement joins TRBV30 to TRBJ1-5; D ambiguous. V lost 1 base to trimming and J lost 5 bases, with 12 bases between them. The CDR3 spans 14 residues. The germline V gene encodes CDR1 GTSNPN and CDR2 SVGIG (reference sequence). The CDR3 sequence is CAWSESLGDQPQHF. In nucleotides, the CDR3 is TGTGCCTGGAGTGAGTCGTTGGGAGATCAGCCCCAGCATTTT.

Details on this clone: The identical CDR3 is also encoded by other nucleotide sequences in the sample. This chain links TRBV29-1 with TRBJ2-7; TRBD2 matches 8 bases. The length of the CDR3 is 11 residues. Looked up from germline, CDR1 is SQVTM and CDR2 is ANQGSEA. V shed 6 bases, J shed 3 bases, and the junction held 1 base outside the gene matches. The CDR3 region has the DNA TGCAGCGTGAGCGGGGGCTACGAGCAGTACTTC. Its translation is CSVSGGYEQYF.

This chain links TRBV4-3 with TRBJ1-6; D not certain. The V end was cut by 0 bases, the J end by 13 bases, with 10 bases between. CDR1 LGHNA and CDR2 YSLEER come from the germline V gene. The CDR3 runs 13 residues. CDR3 sequence (DNA): TGCGCCAGCAGCCAAGAGGTAGAAGGGCCCCTCCACTTT. Its protein product is CASSQEVEGPLHF.

This clone was observed at least ten times. The V and J genes are TRBV30 and TRBJ2-5; D gene unclear. Deletions cut 4 bases from V and 5 bases from J, with 8 bases between. The CDR3 has 11 residues. Germline V gene lookup returns CDR1 GTSNPN and CDR2 SVGIG (reference sequence). This CDR3 is CAWTVGETQYF. The CDR3 coding sequence is TGTGCCTGGACTGTTGGGGAGACCCAGTACTTC.

This clone was seen more than once but under ten times. The J gene is TRBJ2-5, the V gene TRBV7-9; D is ambiguous. The CDR3 spans 14 residues. V was cut by 5 bases and J by 5 bases, with 15 bases left in between. The germline CDR1 and CDR2 sequences are SEHNR and FQNEAQ (reference sequence). The CDR3 region is CASSLTRSAETQYF. The CDR3 region has the DNA TGTGCCAGCAGCCTTACACGATCGGCGGAGACCCAGTACTTC.

The chain combines TRBV18 with TRBJ2-2, with 9 bases aligning to TRBD2. V was pared by 1 base and J by 7 bases, with 7 bases of the junction left unmatched. The CDR3 has 16 residues. CDR1 is KGHSH and CDR2 is LQKENI in the germline V gene. CDR3 sequence reads: CASSPQRTSADGELFF. The CDR3 nucleotides are TGTGCCAGCTCACCACAGCGGACTAGCGCGGACGGGGAGCTGTTTTTT.

This clone was seen only a few times. The V gene is TRBV27, the J gene TRBJ2-3; D is uncertain. Trimming left V 4 bases short and J 6 bases short, with 11 bases between. CDR1 MNHEY and CDR2 SMNVEV come from the germline V gene (reference sequence). This CDR3 is 13 amino acids long. CDR3 residues: CASSSGPVDTQYF. CDR3 DNA: TGTGCCAGCAGTTCCGGTCCCGTTGATACGCAGTATTTT.